This entry concerns a single TCR beta chain. Trimming took 2 bases from V and 6 from J; bases not matched to a gene: 3. This CDR3 has 14 residues. Germline V gives CDR1 MNHNY, CDR2 SVGAGI (reference sequence). PCR used 60 Vbeta primers and 13 Jbeta primers. Data came from immunoSEQ multiplex PCR; TCRdb stores just in-frame clones and leaves some out. Seen here are 90,000 to 110,000 clones, around 72% observed once, and the top ten hold 2% to 2.5%. The data originate from a study of cytomegalovirus exposure and HLA in healthy donors. The receptor comes from a man aged 25-45 years in good health and CMV-seronegative. V and J are TRBV6-6 and TRBJ2-2; the match to TRBD1 covers 7 bases. Sequencing input: PBMCs. CDR3 sequence: CASSYQGGAGELFF. The CDR3 DNA reads TGTGCCAGCAGTTACCAAGGGGGCGCCGGGGAGCTGTTTTTT.